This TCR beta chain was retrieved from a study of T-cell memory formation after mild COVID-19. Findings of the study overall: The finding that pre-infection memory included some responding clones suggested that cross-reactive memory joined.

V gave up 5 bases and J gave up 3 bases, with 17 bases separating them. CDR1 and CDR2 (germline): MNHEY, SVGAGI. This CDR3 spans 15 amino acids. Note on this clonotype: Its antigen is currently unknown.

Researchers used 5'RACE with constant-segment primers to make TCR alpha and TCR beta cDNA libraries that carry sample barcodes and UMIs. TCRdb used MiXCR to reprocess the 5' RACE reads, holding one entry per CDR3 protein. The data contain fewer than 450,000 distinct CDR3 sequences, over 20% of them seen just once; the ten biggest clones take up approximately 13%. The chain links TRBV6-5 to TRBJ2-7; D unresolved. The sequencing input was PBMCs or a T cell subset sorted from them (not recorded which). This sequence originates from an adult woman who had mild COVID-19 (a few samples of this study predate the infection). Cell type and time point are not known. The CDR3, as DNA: TGTGCCAGCAGTAAACAAGGATCCATTTACTACGAGCAGTACTTC. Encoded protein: CASSKQGSIYYEQYF.